A selection of T cell receptor beta chains follows, all from one sample in a study of human T cells and chemical hapten exposure. Via MiXCR, TCRdb re-called the RACE reads, giving one row per CDR3 protein. Counted here are 280,000 or so distinct CDR3 sequences, almost 8% occurring once; the ten biggest clones make up more than 0.95%. The specimen comprised whole blood, sampled in connection with sensitization to the hapten diphenylcyclopropenone (DPC). These TCRs come from a man between 18 and 35 years old with alopecia areata. Some clones in this sample may be carry-over from other donors' samples. CDR3s include the opening cysteine and the closing phenylalanine or tryptophan. The order of the fields is D gene, V gene, J gene, clone size, CDR3 DNA, CDR3 protein. The D gene is left open where the match is weak. Clone size is shown for a subset of rows, as once, few, many or a class of expanded clone.

D gene: NA
V gene: TRBV12-3/TRBV12-4
J gene: TRBJ2-3
clone size: few
CDR3 DNA: TGTGCCAGCAGTTTCGAGATAGCGCAGTATTTT
CDR3 protein: CASSFEIAQYF

D gene: NA
V gene: TRBV10-3
J gene: TRBJ1-3
clone size: few
CDR3 DNA: TGTGCCAGGACTCCGGGACTCGGAAACACCATATATTTT
CDR3 protein: CARTPGLGNTIYF

D gene: NA
V gene: TRBV28
J gene: TRBJ2-7
clone size: many
CDR3 DNA: TGTGCCAGCAGTCCTGACCAACCAGGCGCCTACGAGCAGTACTTC
CDR3 protein: CASSPDQPGAYEQYF

D gene: NA
V gene: TRBV10-3
J gene: TRBJ1-2
clone size: NA
CDR3 DNA: TGTGCCATCAGTGACGGGGGACCCGGCGCTTTCTATGGCTACACCTTC
CDR3 protein: CAISDGGPGAFYGYTF

D gene: TRBD1
V gene: TRBV6-1
J gene: TRBJ1-1
clone size: few
CDR3 DNA: TGTGCCGCTCCCGAGGGACAGGGGGGCCTTGAAGCTTTCTTT
CDR3 protein: CAAPEGQGGLEAFF

D gene: NA
V gene: TRBV24-1
J gene: TRBJ2-3
clone size: NA
CDR3 DNA: TGTGCCACCAGTGATTTGATGGGATTCGGCACAGATACGCAGTATTTT
CDR3 protein: CATSDLMGFGTDTQYF

D gene: NA
V gene: TRBV29-1
J gene: TRBJ2-2
clone size: few
CDR3 DNA: TGCAGCGTTGAAGATCGGGAAGGTTACAACACCGGGGAGCTGTTTTTT
CDR3 protein: CSVEDREGYNTGELFF

D gene: NA
V gene: TRBV2
J gene: TRBJ2-7
clone size: NA
CDR3 DNA: TGTGCCAGCAGTGTTTTTACAGCCTACGAGCAGTACTTC
CDR3 protein: CASSVFTAYEQYF

D gene: NA
V gene: TRBV7-2
J gene: TRBJ1-2
clone size: NA
CDR3 DNA: TGTGCCAGCAGCTTAGACCCGGGCCCCTATGGCTACACCTTC
CDR3 protein: CASSLDPGPYGYTF

D gene: NA
V gene: TRBV11-3
J gene: TRBJ2-1
clone size: few
CDR3 DNA: TGTGCCAGCAGCTCCCGCCGCGGGGACGAGCAGTTCTTC
CDR3 protein: CASSSRRGDEQFF

D gene: NA
V gene: TRBV5-1
J gene: TRBJ2-5
clone size: NA
CDR3 DNA: TGCGCCAGCAGCTTGGAAAGGAAAGAGACCCAGTACTTC
CDR3 protein: CASSLERKETQYF

D gene: TRBD2
V gene: TRBV6-2/TRBV6-3
J gene: TRBJ2-1
clone size: few
CDR3 DNA: TGTGCCAGCAGTTACCCCTTAGCGGGGCGAGATAACAATGAGCAGTTCTTC
CDR3 protein: CASSYPLAGRDNNEQFF

D gene: NA
V gene: TRBV15
J gene: TRBJ1-1
clone size: many
CDR3 DNA: TGTGCCACCAGCTCACCCGACAGGATCCGGAACACTGAAGCTTTCTTT
CDR3 protein: CATSSPDRIRNTEAFF

D gene: NA
V gene: TRBV28
J gene: TRBJ1-1
clone size: many
CDR3 DNA: TGTGCCAGCAGCCAATGGACGGTAGAAGCTTTCTTT
CDR3 protein: CASSQWTVEAFF

D gene: TRBD2
V gene: TRBV4-3
J gene: TRBJ2-1
clone size: many
CDR3 DNA: TGCGCCAGCAGCCAAGATAGCGGGGGAAGGTATGAGCAGTTCTTC
CDR3 protein: CASSQDSGGRYEQFF

D gene: TRBD1
V gene: TRBV12-3/TRBV12-4
J gene: TRBJ1-4
clone size: few
CDR3 DNA: TGTGCCAGCAGTCTCACGTCCGGGACAGGGGGAACTCCCCGAGGGGAAAAACTGTTTTTT
CDR3 protein: CASSLTSGTGGTPRGEKLFF

D gene: TRBD1
V gene: TRBV6-5
J gene: TRBJ1-2
clone size: NA
CDR3 DNA: TGTGCCAGCCACAGGGGACCCAATTATGGCTACACCTTC
CDR3 protein: CASHRGPNYGYTF

D gene: NA
V gene: TRBV28
J gene: TRBJ2-1
clone size: few
CDR3 DNA: TGTGCCAGCAGTTTACCCCGGGGCTCCTACAATGAGCAGTTCTTC
CDR3 protein: CASSLPRGSYNEQFF

D gene: NA
V gene: TRBV4-3
J gene: TRBJ2-1
clone size: few
CDR3 DNA: TGCGCCAGCAGCCAAGATCTCGACGGATACAATGAGCAGTTCTTC
CDR3 protein: CASSQDLDGYNEQFF

D gene: TRBD1
V gene: TRBV7-2
J gene: TRBJ2-3
clone size: NA
CDR3 DNA: TGTGTCAGCAGCCTCTCGACAGGGGGCATAGATACGCAGTATTTT
CDR3 protein: CVSSLSTGGIDTQYF

D gene: NA
V gene: TRBV4-3
J gene: TRBJ1-1
clone size: NA
CDR3 DNA: TGCGCCAGCAGCCAAGACAGAAGCATGAACACTGAAGCTTTCTTT
CDR3 protein: CASSQDRSMNTEAFF

D gene: NA
V gene: TRBV14
J gene: TRBJ1-4
clone size: few
CDR3 DNA: TGTGCCAGCAGCCAAGATTTTTTGGGGGAAAAACTGTTTTTT
CDR3 protein: CASSQDFLGEKLFF